What follows are 27 T cell receptor beta chains derived from one specimen sequenced in a study of T cells in Graves' hyperthyroidism and ophthalmopathy. It was RNA transcripts that yielded the amplified TCR beta CDR3 regions. Using the HTBI primer set, a first-round RT-PCR was run on the TCR CDR3. MiXCR was run by TCRdb on the multiplex PCR reads, yielding one entry per CDR3 protein. Among about 700,000 distinct CDR3 sequences, less than 15% were seen once, and the ten largest hold about 10%. Sequencing used blood. These TCRs come from a woman aged 18-29 years with Graves' hyperthyroidism.

This clonotype has a count of ten or more. The V call is TRBV7-8, the J call TRBJ2-5; D call uncertain. This CDR3 spans 12 amino acids. From germline, CDR1 is SGHVS and CDR2 FQNEAQ. V shed 5 bases and J shed 6 bases, with 10 bases lying between them. This chain's CDR3 is CASSHRSQTQYF. The CDR3 DNA sequence: TGTGCCAGCAGCCACCGGAGTCAGACCCAGTACTTC. Supplemented by reference TRBV7-8 and TRBJ2-5, the full variable domain reads GAGVSQSPRYKVAKRGQDVALRCDPISGHVSLFWYQQALGQGPEFLTYFQNEAQLDKSGLPSDRFFAERPEGSVSTLKIQRTQQEDSAVYLCASSHRSQTQYFGPGTRLLVL.

The chain carries TRBV7-9 and TRBJ2-2, with TRBD2 matching over 7 bases. CDR1 is SEHNR and CDR2 is FQNEAQ in the germline V gene (reference sequence). This CDR3 region has 15 residues. V gave up 4 bases and J gave up 4 bases; unmatched junction bases: 6. This CDR3 is CASSWASGSTGELFF. The DNA of the CDR3 is TGTGCCAGCAGCTGGGCTAGCGGTTCCACCGGGGAGCTGTTTTTT.

The chain combines TRBV30 with TRBJ1-2; D not resolved. This CDR3 comprises 15 residues. Trimming took off 0 bases at V and 8 bases at J, with 19 bases between the two ends. Germline V gene data show CDR1 as GTSNPN and CDR2 as SVGIG (reference sequence). The CDR3 spells CAWSVIFPGSGGYTF. The CDR3 region has the DNA TGTGCCTGGAGTGTGATCTTTCCAGGCTCGGGCGGCTACACCTTC.

This clonotype was seen a handful of times. This chain uses TRBV19 with TRBJ2-2; D possibly uses TRBD1 or TRBD2 (5 bases each). Germline V CDR1 and CDR2: LNHDA, SQIVND (reference sequence). Trimming left V 3 bases short and J 2 bases short, with 10 bases between. CDR3 length: 15 residues. In DNA form, the CDR3 reads TGTGCCAGTAGTATGGGCAGGGACAACACCGGGGAGCTGTTTTTT. Translation: CASSMGRDNTGELFF.

This clonotype was picked up many times. The chain combines TRBV20-1 with TRBJ2-3; D remains unclear. CDR1 and CDR2 (germline): DFQATT, SNEGSKA (reference sequence). This CDR3 has 12 amino acids. V dropped 6 bases and J dropped 6 bases, with 13 bases sitting between them. CDR3 amino acids: CSADTLPDTQYF. CDR3 nucleotides: TGCAGTGCAGACACCCTTCCCGATACGCAGTATTTT.

There are many counts of this clonotype. The V gene is TRBV18, the J gene TRBJ2-3, with D hard to call. The CDR3 length is 12 residues. Trimming stripped 5 bases from V and 7 bases from J, with 10 bases between. The germline gives CDR1 KGHSH, CDR2 LQKENI. The CDR3 DNA follows: TGTGCCAGCTCAGCTAACTTGAATACGCAGTATTTT. It encodes CASSANLNTQYF.

In DNA form, the CDR3 reads TGTGCCAGCAGCTCCGAGGGGCAAGATCGCTACTTC. This sequence encodes CASSSEGQDRYF. This chain joins TRBV28 and TRBJ2-5; either TRBD1 or TRBD2 may fit D (5 bases each). This CDR3 contains 12 residues. The V gene's germline CDR1 is MDHEN and CDR2 SYDVKM. Trimming removed 6 bases at V and 14 bases at J, with 19 bases between.

This clonotype showed up many times. The J gene is TRBJ1-2, the V gene TRBV4-1; possible D gene TRBD1, 6 bases. This CDR3 contains 14 residues. Germline CDR1 reads MGHRA; CDR2 reads YSYEKL. Trimming removed 0 bases from V and 7 bases from J, with 12 bases in between. The CDR3 reads CASSQEAGVTGYTF. Here the CDR3 DNA reads TGCGCCAGCAGCCAAGAGGCAGGGGTTACTGGCTACACCTTC.

This clonotype showed up just once. A read error is possible here, since a much larger clone lies one base away. The genes are TRBV20-1 and TRBJ2-2; a possible D gene is TRBD2 (7 bases). Germline V lookup: CDR1 DFQATT, CDR2 SNEGSKA (reference sequence). V lost 6 bases and J 6 bases, leaving 17 bases between the germline ends. The CDR3 extends over 14 amino acids. This CDR3 reads CSATGRGAAGELFF. CDR3 nucleotide sequence: TGCAGTGCGACGGGACGGGGGGCCGCCGGGGAGCTGTTTTTT.

This chain links TRBV13 with TRBJ1-3; the D is unclear. Trimming shortened V by 3 bases and J by 2 bases, and 14 bases separated the two germline ends. The CDR3 is 16 residues long. Germline V gene data show CDR1 as PRHDT and CDR2 as FYEKMQ (reference sequence). The CDR3 sequence: CASSFMGGTTGNTIYF. DNA for the CDR3: TGTGCCAGCAGCTTTATGGGAGGTACTACTGGAAACACCATATATTTT.

This clonotype was observed at least ten times. The chain couples TRBV20-1 to TRBJ2-3; 14 bases line up with TRBD2. V was clipped by 5 bases and J by 5 bases; unmatched bases: 3. The CDR3 sequence is 14 residues long. Germline CDR1 is DFQATT and CDR2 is SNEGSKA (reference sequence). The CDR3 protein is CSAPGTSGRDTQYF. CDR3 in DNA: TGCAGTGCTCCCGGGACTAGCGGGAGAGATACGCAGTATTTT.

This clonotype was observed many times. CDR3: CASSPQGGGTEAFF. CDR3 nucleotide sequence: TGTGCCAGCAGCCCCCAGGGTGGGGGCACTGAAGCTTTCTTT. The V gene is TRBV3-1, the J gene TRBJ1-1, with D possibly TRBD1 on 5 matching bases. The germline V and J ends were trimmed by 4 bases and 4 bases, with 13 bases remaining between them. Germline V CDR1 and CDR2: LGHDT, YNNKEL (reference sequence). The CDR3 runs to 14 residues.

This clonotype was detected only a few times. The genes are TRBV20-1 and TRBJ1-6, with TRBD1 matching over 8 bases. V was pared by 0 bases and J by 1 base, with 17 bases of the junction left unmatched. CDR3 length: 21 residues. Germline V gene lookup returns CDR1 DFQATT and CDR2 SNEGSKA (reference sequence). The CDR3 sequence is CSARDMRQGSNRGSYNSPLHF. The DNA for the CDR3 is TGCAGTGCTAGAGATATGCGACAGGGGTCGAACCGTGGATCCTATAATTCACCCCTCCACTTT.

V and J are TRBV9 and TRBJ1-2; D gene uncertain. This CDR3 is built from 13 residues. Per the germline V gene, CDR1 is SGDLS and CDR2 is YYNGEE. The V and J ends lost 6 bases and 5 bases respectively, with 14 bases between them. Here the CDR3 reads CASTGFVLYGYTF. In nucleotides, the CDR3 is TGTGCCAGCACGGGATTTGTCTTATATGGCTACACCTTC. The full variable domain, in which reference TRBV9 and TRBJ1-2 provide the parts outside the CDR3, is DSGVTQTPKHLITATGQRVTLRCSPRSGDLSVYWYQQSLDQGLQFLIQYYNGEERAKGNILERFSAQQFPDLHSELNLSSLELGDSALYFCASTGFVLYGYTFGSGTRLTVV.

The CDR3 DNA reads TGCGCCAGCAGCCCTCAGACAGGGGGGAATTCACCCCTCCACTTT. Translation gives CASSPQTGGNSPLHF. The chain employs TRBV5-1 and TRBJ1-6, with 9 bases matching TRBD1. V trimming: 4 bases; J trimming: 7 bases; junction bases outside the gene matches: 6. The CDR3 covers 15 residues. Germline loops: CDR1 SGHRS, CDR2 YFSETQ.

V is TRBV28 and J is TRBJ1-6, with 8 bases matching TRBD1. The CDR3 has 16 amino acids. The V gene end was trimmed by 4 bases and the J gene end by 7 bases; junction bases not matched to a gene: 9. Germline CDR1 is MDHEN and CDR2 is SYDVKM. Here the CDR3 reads CASSSRTGRINSPLHF. The CDR3, as DNA: TGTGCCAGCAGTTCACGGACAGGGCGGATCAATTCACCCCTCCACTTT.

The CDR3 loop is CASSGQGLRTEAFF. The CDR3 coding sequence is TGTGCCAGCAGCGGACAGGGGCTCCGCACTGAAGCTTTCTTT. The genes are TRBV9 and TRBJ1-1, with 8 bases that match TRBD1. The trim removed 3 bases at V and 4 bases at J, leaving 5 bases unmatched. The CDR3 runs to 14 residues. The germline gives CDR1 SGDLS, CDR2 YYNGEE.

The chain uses TRBV7-9 and TRBJ1-1; D is possibly TRBD1 (5 bases). The CDR3 covers 14 residues. V lost 7 bases and J lost 5, with 17 bases in between. Germline CDR1 is SEHNR and CDR2 is FQNEAQ (reference sequence). The CDR3 loop reads CASTPTSWGTEAFF. For the CDR3, the DNA is TGTGCCAGCACTCCAACCAGTTGGGGGACTGAAGCTTTCTTT.

The CDR3: CASSQVAGGSSTEAFF. The CDR3 region has the DNA TGTGCCAGCAGCCAAGTTGCAGGGGGCTCGTCCACTGAAGCTTTCTTT. The gene calls are TRBV4-2 and TRBJ1-1, with 8 bases matching TRBD1. With 1 base clipped from V and 4 bases from J, the junction kept 8 bases outside the gene matches. There are 16 residues in the CDR3. Germline loops: CDR1 LGHNA, CDR2 YNFKEQ.

This clonotype was counted only a few times. The chain uses TRBV28 and TRBJ1-5; 8 bases map to TRBD1. This CDR3 is built from 15 residues. V lost 4 bases, J lost 4 bases, and 6 bases stayed unmatched. Germline V lookup: CDR1 MDHEN, CDR2 SYDVKM. This CDR3 reads CASSSLDRGNQPQHF. Written as DNA, the CDR3 is TGTGCCAGCAGTTCCCTCGACAGGGGAAATCAGCCCCAGCATTTT.

With respect to this clonotype: A read error is possible here, since a much larger clone lies one base away. The CDR3 reads CASSFDGKLFF. The CDR3 DNA reads as TGTGCCAGCAGTTTTGATGGAAAACTGTTTTTT. The gene calls are TRBV12-3 or TRBV12-4 and TRBJ1-4; no firm D call. The ends were cut back, 3 bases at V and 10 bases at J, with 6 bases in the middle. The CDR3 loop spans 11 amino acids.

This clonotype was observed many times. This chain uses TRBV12-3 or TRBV12-4 with TRBJ1-6; TRBD1 matches 8 bases. V dropped 7 bases and J dropped 10; count of bases not matched to a gene: 12. The CDR3 runs 15 residues. The CDR3 DNA is TGTGCCAGCACACACCAGCAGGGGGCGGGATCACCCCTCCACTTT. It yields the protein CASTHQQGAGSPLHF.

In this sample, this clonotype turned up many times. The chain joins TRBV4-1 to TRBJ2-7; D not resolved. Trimming removed 0 bases from V and 0 bases from J, with 9 bases in between. Germline CDR1 and CDR2: MGHRA and YSYEKL. This CDR3 region has 15 residues. CDR3 amino acids: CASSQDSASSYEQYF. DNA of the CDR3: TGCGCCAGCAGCCAAGACTCGGCTAGCTCCTACGAGCAGTACTTC.

The J gene is TRBJ1-1, the V gene TRBV7-9; D is possibly TRBD1 (6 bases). The germline gives CDR1 SEHNR, CDR2 FQNEAQ (reference sequence). V was trimmed by 1 base and J by 3 bases, leaving 12 bases between them. There are 15 residues in the CDR3. This CDR3 is CASSLGGTPYTEAFF. The DNA for the CDR3 is TGTGCCAGCAGCTTAGGGGGGACACCCTACACTGAAGCTTTCTTT.

This clonotype was counted at least ten times. The chain links TRBV30 to TRBJ2-3; maybe TRBD2 (6 bases). The germline V gene has CDR1 GTSNPN and CDR2 SVGIG (reference sequence). The CDR3 has 14 amino acids. Trimming shortened V by 1 base and J by 1 base, and 9 bases separated the two germline ends. CDR3 sequence reads: CAWSEERGTDTQYF. The CDR3 DNA reads TGTGCCTGGAGTGAAGAGCGGGGCACAGATACGCAGTATTTT.

This clonotype was counted ten times or more. The chain has TRBV2 and TRBJ2-3; a weak D match, TRBD2 (6 bases). The V end was cut by 5 bases, the J end by 3 bases, with 15 bases between. The CDR3 has 15 residues. Per the germline V gene, CDR1 is SNHLY and CDR2 is FYNNEI. The CDR3 loop is CASSTGTFQTDTQYF. CDR3 sequence (DNA): TGTGCCAGCAGTACGGGGACTTTCCAGACAGATACGCAGTATTTT.

This clonotype was detected ten times or more. This rearrangement joins TRBV19 to TRBJ1-1, with 8 bases lining up with TRBD1. The trim removed 6 bases at V and 6 bases at J, leaving 9 bases unmatched. CDR1 and CDR2 from the germline V gene are LNHDA and SQIVND (reference sequence). The CDR3 is made up of 14 amino acids. The CDR3 region has the DNA TGTGCCAGTAGGGTCGACAGGGGAGGACCTGAAGCTTTCTTT. It specifies CASRVDRGGPEAFF.